The entry that follows covers one TCR beta chain sequence. Its antigen is as yet unknown. This CDR3 spans 15 amino acids. V was trimmed by 0 bases and J by 8 bases, leaving 12 bases between them. Germline CDR1 and CDR2: SGHNT and YYREEE (reference sequence). The data belong to a study of STAT5B mutations in CD4+ large granular lymphocyte leukemia. Study findings and constraints: TRBV06-family usage was enriched in top patient clones (8/27) versus controls (2/35).

Assay: immunoSEQ multiplex PCR; the TCRdb copy retains only in-frame clones and omits some. The profile covers some 40,000 clones, with roughly 85% appearing a single time and 1% to 1.5% taken by the ten largest. The sample was CD4+ T cells from blood buffy coats. This chain connects TRBV5-4 to TRBJ1-6; D unresolved. This receptor was obtained from a human donor in good health. For the CDR3, the DNA is TGTGCCAGCAGCTTGGACGGATTGAATGATTCACCCCTCCACTTT. Translated, it gives CASSLDGLNDSPLHF.